This entry lists 32 T cell receptor beta chains sequenced from one sample in a study of spatial heterogeneity in lung cancer. One entry per CDR3 protein, called by TCRdb with MiXCR from the 5' RACE reads. The table has tens of thousands of distinct CDR3 sequences, 9.5% to 15% seen once. Time point of the sample: sample taken at primary tumor resection. Source: PBMCs, taken at surgery. These receptor sequences come from a male donor with early-stage non-small cell lung cancer.

The chain is built from TRBV27 and TRBJ2-3; the match to TRBD2 covers 12 bases. Trimming cost V 3 bases and J 1 base; bases outside gene matches: 8. This CDR3 is 18 amino acids long. Germline lookup yields CDR1 MNHEY and CDR2 SMNVEV (reference sequence). CDR3 amino acids: CASSFVTSGRAGTDTQYF. CDR3 in DNA: TGTGCCAGCAGTTTTGTGACTAGCGGGAGAGCAGGCACAGATACGCAGTATTTT.

This clonotype was recorded many times. This chain links TRBV20-1 with TRBJ2-7; TRBD2 matches at 11 bases. J lost 1 base, V lost 1 base, and 3 bases had no gene match. Per the germline V gene, CDR1 is DFQATT and CDR2 is SNEGSKA (reference sequence). The CDR3 contains 15 residues. The CDR3 here is CSARVLAGGSYEQYF. The DNA for the CDR3 is TGCAGTGCTAGAGTTCTAGCGGGAGGATCCTACGAGCAGTACTTC.

The chain uses TRBV12-3 or TRBV12-4 and TRBJ2-2, with 12 bases lining up with TRBD1. The CDR3 is 15 residues long. The J segment lost 7 bases and the V segment lost 5 bases, leaving 5 bases of the junction unmatched. In DNA form, the CDR3 reads TGTGCCAGCAGTCTGGGACAGGGGGCGATCGGGGAGCTGTTTTTT. It codes for CASSLGQGAIGELFF.

In this sample, this clonotype turned up many times. CDR3 region: CAIGTDTQYF. CDR3 nucleotide sequence: TGTGCCATCGGCACAGATACGCAGTATTTT. This chain links TRBV10-3 with TRBJ2-3; no clear D. The CDR3 consists of 10 residues. The germline V gene encodes CDR1 ENHRY and CDR2 SYGVKD. V gave up 8 bases and J gave up 1 base, with 1 base separating them.

The J gene is TRBJ2-5, the V gene TRBV7-2; D gene unclear. The CDR3 loop spans 15 amino acids. Germline CDR1 SGHTA, CDR2 FQGNSA. V was pared by 0 bases and J by 3 bases, with 11 bases between. CDR3 amino acids: CASSLAQGEEETQYF. For the CDR3, the DNA is TGTGCCAGCAGCTTAGCCCAAGGAGAGGAAGAGACCCAGTACTTC.

The chain couples TRBV6-2 or TRBV6-3 to TRBJ2-1; TRBD2 agrees at 7 bases. Germline V CDR1 and CDR2: MNHEY, SVGEGT. J was trimmed by 0 bases and V by 5 bases; bases with no gene match: 1. This CDR3 spans 14 amino acids. In DNA form, the CDR3 reads TGTGCCAGCAGTAGCGGGGCCTCCTACAATGAGCAGTTCTTC. It specifies CASSSGASYNEQFF.

The chain combines TRBV4-3 with TRBJ2-5; 11 bases align to TRBD1. V gave up 0 bases and J gave up 2 bases; unmatched junction bases: 8. Germline values: CDR1 LGHNA, CDR2 YSLEER. There are 18 residues in the CDR3. CDR3: CASSQDHTGDRGQETQYF. DNA of the CDR3: TGCGCCAGCAGCCAAGACCACACGGGGGACAGGGGGCAAGAGACCCAGTACTTC.

Worth noting for this clonotype: A clone one base away is much larger, so this may be a read error. The rearrangement links TRBV18 to TRBJ2-1; perhaps TRBD1 as D (5 bases). Per germline, CDR1 KGHSH and CDR2 LQKENI. The CDR3 is 15 amino acids. DNA for the CDR3: TGTGCCAGCTCACGAAGCGTTTCAGGGATGAATGAGCAGCTCTTC. Encoded protein: CASSRSVSGMNEQLF.

This clonotype has at least ten counts. The chain joins TRBV3-1 to TRBJ1-2; D remains ambiguous. The CDR3 is 13 amino acids. The V gene's germline CDR1 is LGHDT and CDR2 YNNKEL (reference sequence). The V and J ends lost 4 bases and 2 bases respectively, with 8 bases between them. CDR3 DNA sequence: TGTGCCAGCAGCCGTACTGGAAACTATGGCTACACCTTC. Its protein is CASSRTGNYGYTF.

The gene calls are TRBV7-3 and TRBJ1-1; 8 bases agree with TRBD1. The J segment lost 4 bases and the V segment lost 5 bases, leaving 9 bases of the junction unmatched. The germline V gene has CDR1 SGHTA and CDR2 FQGTGA. The CDR3 covers 15 residues. In nucleotides, the CDR3 is TGTGCCAGCAGCCCGATCGACAGGGGACGCACTGAAGCTTTCTTT. It codes for CASSPIDRGRTEAFF.

This clonotype was found many times. The rearrangement uses TRBV7-2 and TRBJ2-1; no definite D call. Between the trimmed V and J ends, which lost 1 base and 4 bases, there was a span of 8 bases. From germline, CDR1 is SGHTA and CDR2 FQGNSA. CDR3 length equals 14 residues. The CDR3 protein is CASSLDPDYNEQFF. The CDR3, as DNA: TGTGCCAGCAGCTTAGATCCAGATTACAATGAGCAGTTCTTC.

The rearrangement links TRBV20-1 to TRBJ2-1; tentatively, D is TRBD2 (6 bases). V lost 3 bases to trimming and J lost 5 bases, with 14 bases between them. CDR1 is DFQATT, CDR2 SNEGSKA, per germline (reference sequence). This CDR3 comprises 14 residues. The CDR3 bases are TGCAGTGCTAGTCAGCAGGGACTCCACAATGAGCAGTTCTTC. Translation gives CSASQQGLHNEQFF.

V and J are TRBV21-1 and TRBJ2-6; the table calls TRBD2, which could not be checked here. TRBV21-1 is a pseudogene locus. The CDR3 has 21 residues. CDR3 coding DNA: TGTGCCAGCAGCAAAAAAAATAACAGGACTAACCTGAGCTCTGGGGCCAACGTCCTGACTTTC. It translates to CASSKKNNRTNLSSGANVLTF.

This clonotype has only a few counts. V and J are TRBV19 and TRBJ2-2; D call uncertain. The CDR3 length is 14 residues. Germline V gene sequence: CDR1 LNHDA, CDR2 SQIVND (reference sequence). The V end was cut by 2 bases, the J end by 7 bases, with 11 bases between. The CDR3 DNA is TGTGCCAGTAGTATACCCGTACAAGTCGGGGAGCTGTTTTTT. This gives the protein CASSIPVQVGELFF.

This clonotype was counted between two and nine times. The chain combines TRBV5-1 with TRBJ2-5; 8 positions match TRBD1. Germline CDR1 SGHRS, CDR2 YFSETQ. The junction had 10 bases not matched to a gene; V was cut back by 4 bases and J by 5 bases. This CDR3 has 15 amino acids. CDR3 nucleotides: TGCGCCAGCAGCCGGGGGACAGGCCTAAGGGAGACCCAGTACTTC. It encodes CASSRGTGLRETQYF.

The chain recombines TRBV20-1 with TRBJ2-3; TRBD1 is a possible D gene (7 bases). The V and J ends lost 6 bases and 4 bases respectively, with 17 bases between them. Per germline, CDR1 DFQATT and CDR2 SNEGSKA (reference sequence). CDR3 length equals 14 residues. The CDR3 nucleotides are TGCAGTGCCTCCAGGGGGGTGTGGTCAGATACGCAGTATTTT. Translated: CSASRGVWSDTQYF.

The rearrangement uses TRBV30 and TRBJ2-3; possibly TRBD2 for D (6 bases). The CDR3 contains 13 residues. Germline V gene lookup returns CDR1 GTSNPN and CDR2 SVGIG (reference sequence). The V end was cut by 3 bases, the J end by 6 bases, with 13 bases between. The chain's CDR3 is CAWRGEAPDTQYF. The CDR3 region has the DNA TGTGCCTGGAGGGGGGAGGCTCCCGATACGCAGTATTTT.

The rearrangement links TRBV7-9 to TRBJ2-6, with D possibly TRBD2 on 7 matching bases. The CDR3 is made up of 19 amino acids. From germline, CDR1 is SEHNR and CDR2 FQNEAQ (reference sequence). With 5 bases removed from V and 0 bases from J, the gap between germline ends came to 20 bases. The CDR3 nucleotides are TGTGCCAGCAGCAATAGTGGGAGGGGGTTAAACTCTGGGGCCAACGTCCTGACTTTC. Amino acids: CASSNSGRGLNSGANVLTF.

The sample holds many counts of this clonotype. V and J are TRBV7-3 and TRBJ2-5; a weak D match, TRBD2 (5 bases). The CDR3 has 13 residues. Germline V lookup: CDR1 SGHTA, CDR2 FQGTGA. Trimming shortened V by 4 bases and J by 1 base, and 7 bases separated the two germline ends. In DNA, the CDR3 is TGTGCCAGCAGCTCCGGACTCCAAGAGACCCAGTACTTC. Translation: CASSSGLQETQYF.

The chain employs TRBV27 and TRBJ2-3, with a weak D call TRBD2 (6 bases). CDR3 length equals 14 residues. Germline assignment: CDR1 MNHEY and CDR2 SMNVEV (reference sequence). V lost 1 base, J lost 4 bases, and 9 bases lay in between. CDR3 region: CASSLWRGADTQYF. CDR3 nucleotides: TGTGCCAGCAGTTTATGGCGGGGAGCAGATACGCAGTATTTT.

Points on this clonotype: A junction boundary mismatches the germline segment, possibly from a read error. The CDR3 spells CSASISGSEAQNIQYF. DNA of the CDR3: TGCAGTGCTAGTATAAGCGGGAGTGAAGCCCAAAACATTCAGTACTTC. V gene TRBV20-1 combines with J gene TRBJ2-4, with 8 bases aligning to TRBD2. The germline CDR1 and CDR2 sequences are DFQATT and SNEGSKA (reference sequence). This CDR3 has 16 amino acids.

This sequence joins TRBV28 and TRBJ1-2; no firm D call. Trimming removed 6 bases at V and 4 bases at J, with 18 bases between. Germline loops: CDR1 MDHEN, CDR2 SYDVKM. CDR3 length equals 15 residues. CDR3 region: CASSPRERPAYGYTF. The CDR3 DNA reads as TGTGCCAGCAGCCCGAGGGAGCGCCCCGCCTATGGCTACACCTTC.

The V call is TRBV5-6, the J call TRBJ2-1, with 14 bases identical to TRBD2. CDR3 size: 20 residues. Per germline, CDR1 SGHDT and CDR2 YYEEEE. V lost 2 bases, J lost 8 bases, and 18 bases stayed unmatched. The CDR3 region has the DNA TGTGCCAGCAGCTTTCGGACAGGGGCGTTGGGGACTAGCGGGAGACATGAGCAGTTCTTC. It translates to CASSFRTGALGTSGRHEQFF.

V usage is TRBV27 and J usage is TRBJ2-5; 10 bases align to TRBD2. J lost 1 base, V lost 5 bases, and 7 bases had no gene match. The CDR3 contains 16 residues. Per germline, CDR1 MNHEY and CDR2 SMNVEV (reference sequence). CDR3 bases: TGTGCCAGCAGTCCACTAGCGGGGCCGCCCCAAGAGACCCAGTACTTC. Translation: CASSPLAGPPQETQYF.

This clonotype has only a few counts. J is TRBJ2-7 and V is TRBV12-3 or TRBV12-4; D is uncertain. Trimming removed 2 bases from V and 2 bases from J, with 7 bases in between. The CDR3 spans 13 residues. The CDR3 sequence is CASSLIEAYEQYF. CDR3 coding DNA: TGTGCCAGCAGTTTAATCGAGGCCTACGAGCAGTACTTC.

The chain recombines TRBV3-1 with TRBJ2-1; D unresolved. CDR1 is LGHDT, CDR2 YNNKEL, per germline (reference sequence). This CDR3 comprises 13 residues. The V gene lost 4 bases and the J gene lost 2 bases, with 6 bases spanning the gap. CDR3 in amino acids: CASSPLTYNEQFF. CDR3 bases: TGTGCCAGCAGCCCATTAACCTACAATGAGCAGTTCTTC.

This chain joins TRBV5-5 and TRBJ1-2; TRBD1 matches at 9 bases. The CDR3 extends over 13 amino acids. V shed 2 bases and J 8 bases; nucleotides not matched to a gene: 4. Germline CDR1 SGHKS, CDR2 YYEKEE (reference sequence). The CDR3, as DNA: TGTGCCAGCAGCTTCACAGGGGGCTTAGGCTACACCTTC. Protein: CASSFTGGLGYTF.

This chain joins TRBV6-2 or TRBV6-3 and TRBJ2-7; D not resolved. Germline V gene sequence: CDR1 MNHEY, CDR2 SVGEGT. The CDR3 covers 11 residues. The ends were cut back, 5 bases at V and 6 bases at J, with 8 bases in the middle. Written as DNA, the CDR3 is TGTGCCAGCAGTGCCCTTCGCGAGCAGTACTTC. Its protein is CASSALREQYF.

This clonotype was seen only a few times. This chain uses TRBV6-6 with TRBJ2-1; D possibly corresponds to TRBD2 (5 bases). CDR3 length equals 16 residues. The germline gives CDR1 MNHNY, CDR2 SVGAGI (reference sequence). With 1 base removed from V and 8 bases from J, the gap between germline ends came to 18 bases. In DNA, the CDR3 is TGTGCCAGCAGTTACTTGAGGCAGCCGGAGGCGGATGAGCAGTTCTTC. Amino acids: CASSYLRQPEADEQFF.

This chain links TRBV30 with TRBJ2-7, with TRBD2 matching 7 bases. This CDR3 has 15 amino acids. With 0 bases clipped from V and 1 base from J, the junction kept 6 bases outside the gene matches. Looked up from germline, CDR1 is GTSNPN and CDR2 is SVGIG (reference sequence). This CDR3 reads CAWSVQRDGSYEQYF. CDR3 coding DNA: TGTGCCTGGAGTGTACAGCGGGACGGATCCTACGAGCAGTACTTC.

This clonotype was observed a few times. The rearrangement links TRBV4-1 to TRBJ2-3, with D uncertain. The CDR3 covers 13 residues. V shed 0 bases and J shed 4 bases, with 5 bases lying between them. Per germline, CDR1 MGHRA and CDR2 YSYEKL. The CDR3 bases are TGCGCCAGCAGCCAAGATGAGGCAGATACGCAGTATTTT. This sequence encodes CASSQDEADTQYF.

V usage is TRBV12-3 or TRBV12-4 and J usage is TRBJ1-5; D call uncertain. This CDR3 region has 14 residues. V was clipped by 3 bases and J by 3 bases, with 9 bases between them. The CDR3 DNA reads as TGTGCCAGCAGTTTTGGGGAACCCAATCAGCCCCAGCATTTT. Its translation is CASSFGEPNQPQHF.